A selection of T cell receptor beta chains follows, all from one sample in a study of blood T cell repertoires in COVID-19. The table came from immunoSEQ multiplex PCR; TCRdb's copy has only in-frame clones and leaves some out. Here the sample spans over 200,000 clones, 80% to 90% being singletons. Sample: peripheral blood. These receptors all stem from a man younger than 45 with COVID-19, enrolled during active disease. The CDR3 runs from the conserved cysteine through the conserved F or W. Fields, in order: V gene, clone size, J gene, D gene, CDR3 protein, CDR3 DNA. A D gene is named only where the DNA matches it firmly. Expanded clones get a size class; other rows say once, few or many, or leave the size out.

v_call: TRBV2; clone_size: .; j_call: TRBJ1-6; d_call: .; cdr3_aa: CASSERGGHSPLHF; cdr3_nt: TGTGCCAGCAGTGAACGGGGGGGGCATTCACCCCTCCACTTT
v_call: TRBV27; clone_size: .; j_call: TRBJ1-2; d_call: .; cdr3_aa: CASSLYRPFGYGYTF; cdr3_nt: TGTGCCAGCAGTTTATATAGGCCGTTCGGGTATGGCTACACCTTC
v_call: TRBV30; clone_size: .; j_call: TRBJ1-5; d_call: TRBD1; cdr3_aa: CAFGQGAGSNQPQHF; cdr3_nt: TGTGCCTTCGGACAGGGGGCCGGTAGCAATCAGCCCCAGCATTTT
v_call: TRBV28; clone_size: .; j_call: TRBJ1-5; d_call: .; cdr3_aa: CASSLVALFGQPQHF; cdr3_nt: TGTGCCAGCAGTTTAGTAGCGCTGTTTGGCCAGCCCCAGCATTTT
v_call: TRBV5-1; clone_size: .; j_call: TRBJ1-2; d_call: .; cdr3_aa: CASSLAGEYGYTF; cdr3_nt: TGCGCCAGCAGCTTGGCCGGGGAATATGGCTACACCTTC
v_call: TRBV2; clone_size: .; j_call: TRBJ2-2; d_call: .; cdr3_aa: CASSDSWNTGELFF; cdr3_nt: TGTGCCAGCAGCGACTCGTGGAACACCGGGGAGCTGTTTTTT
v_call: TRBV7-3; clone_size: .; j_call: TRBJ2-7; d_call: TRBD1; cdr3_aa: CASSSTGDYEQYF; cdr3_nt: TGTGCCAGCAGCTCTACAGGGGACTACGAGCAGTACTTC
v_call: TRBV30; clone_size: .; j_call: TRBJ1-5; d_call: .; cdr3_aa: CAWSADSRNQPQHF; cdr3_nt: TGTGCCTGGAGTGCGGACAGTCGCAATCAGCCCCAGCATTTT
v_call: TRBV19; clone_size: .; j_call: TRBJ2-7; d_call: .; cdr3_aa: CARQQHYEQYF; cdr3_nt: TGTGCCAGACAACAACACTACGAGCAGTACTTC
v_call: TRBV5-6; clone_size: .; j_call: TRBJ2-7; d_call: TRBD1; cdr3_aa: CASSFQLGQGEVAYEQYF; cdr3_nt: TGTGCCAGCAGCTTTCAGTTAGGACAGGGTGAGGTGGCGTACGAGCAGTACTTC
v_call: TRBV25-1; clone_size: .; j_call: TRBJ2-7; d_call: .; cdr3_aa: CASSPHEPKPYEQYF; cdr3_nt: TGTGCCAGCAGTCCTCATGAGCCTAAACCATACGAGCAGTACTTC
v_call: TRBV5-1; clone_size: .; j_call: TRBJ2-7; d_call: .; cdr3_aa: CASSAVVGPSYEQYF; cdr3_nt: TGCGCCAGCAGCGCCGTAGTGGGCCCTTCCTACGAGCAGTACTTC
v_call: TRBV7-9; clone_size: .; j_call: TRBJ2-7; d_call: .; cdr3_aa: CASSFRGTYEQYF; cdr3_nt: TGTGCCAGCAGCTTCAGGGGCACGTACGAGCAGTACTTC
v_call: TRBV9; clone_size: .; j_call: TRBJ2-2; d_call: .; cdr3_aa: CASSVRQGGTGELFF; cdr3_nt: TGTGCCAGCAGCGTAAGGCAGGGGGGCACCGGGGAGCTGTTTTTT
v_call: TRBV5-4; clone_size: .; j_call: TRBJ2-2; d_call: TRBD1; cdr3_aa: CASSVQPGTGVTGELFF; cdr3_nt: TGTGCCAGCAGCGTGCAACCCGGGACAGGGGTCACCGGGGAGCTGTTTTTT
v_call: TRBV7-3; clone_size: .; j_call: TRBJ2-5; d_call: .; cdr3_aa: CASSFPGETQYF; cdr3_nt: TGTGCCAGCAGCTTTCCCGGGGAGACCCAGTACTTC
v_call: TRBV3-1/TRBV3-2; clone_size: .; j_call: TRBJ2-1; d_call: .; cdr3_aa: CASTYQGDEQFF; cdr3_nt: TGTGCCAGCACTTATCAGGGCGATGAGCAGTTCTTC
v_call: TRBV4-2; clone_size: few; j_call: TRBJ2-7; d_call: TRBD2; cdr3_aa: CASSQASGIGSEQYF; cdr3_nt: TGTGCCAGCAGCCAGGCTAGCGGGATAGGTTCCGAGCAGTACTTC
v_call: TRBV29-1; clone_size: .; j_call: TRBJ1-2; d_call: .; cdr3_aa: CSVDRGPTYTF; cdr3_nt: TGCAGCGTTGACAGGGGCCCTACCTACACCTTC
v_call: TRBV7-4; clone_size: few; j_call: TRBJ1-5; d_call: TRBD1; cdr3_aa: CASSSPPETGVSGLGNQPQHF; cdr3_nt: TGTGCCAGCAGCTCGCCACCCGAGACAGGGGTAAGCGGATTAGGCAATCAGCCCCAGCATTTT
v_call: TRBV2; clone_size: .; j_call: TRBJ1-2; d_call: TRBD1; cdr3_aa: CASRTGDNYGYTF; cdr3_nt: TGTGCCAGCAGGACAGGGGACAACTATGGCTACACCTTC
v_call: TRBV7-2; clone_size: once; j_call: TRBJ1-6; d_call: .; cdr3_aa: CASSSGGAGNNSPLHF; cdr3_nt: TGTGCCAGCAGCTCGGGGGGTGCAGGTAATAATTCACCCCTCCACTTT
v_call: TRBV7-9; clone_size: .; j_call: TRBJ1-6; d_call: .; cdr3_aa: CASSWAGEQSPLHF; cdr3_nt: TGTGCCAGCAGCTGGGCAGGGGAGCAGTCACCCCTCCACTTT
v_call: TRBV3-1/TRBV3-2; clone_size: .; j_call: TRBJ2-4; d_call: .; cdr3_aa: CASSLGHLAKNIQYF; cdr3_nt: TGTGCCAGCAGCCTAGGACACCTAGCCAAAAACATTCAGTACTTC
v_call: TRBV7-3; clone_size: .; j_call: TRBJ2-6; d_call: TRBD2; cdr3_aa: CASSLDSTSGRFSGANVLTF; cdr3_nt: TGTGCCAGCAGCTTAGACTCCACTAGCGGGAGGTTTTCTGGGGCCAACGTCCTGACTTTC
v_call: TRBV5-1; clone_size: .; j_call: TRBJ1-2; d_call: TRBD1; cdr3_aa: CASSPGTGGRSGYTF; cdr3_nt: TGCGCCAGCAGCCCAGGGACAGGGGGACGTTCGGGCTACACCTTC
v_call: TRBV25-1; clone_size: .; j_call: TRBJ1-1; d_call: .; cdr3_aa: CASSPTGNTEAFF; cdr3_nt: TGTGCCAGCAGCCCGACAGGGAACACTGAAGCTTTCTTT
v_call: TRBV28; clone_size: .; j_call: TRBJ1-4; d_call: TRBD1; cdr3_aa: CASSLPGQGEKLFF; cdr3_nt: TGTGCCAGCAGTCTGCCGGGACAGGGCGAAAAACTGTTTTTT
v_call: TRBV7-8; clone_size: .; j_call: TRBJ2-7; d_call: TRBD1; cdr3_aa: CASSSKRSSGTVRSSSYEQYF; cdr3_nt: TGTGCCAGCAGCTCCAAACGATCTTCCGGGACAGTGAGGTCTAGCTCCTACGAGCAGTACTTC
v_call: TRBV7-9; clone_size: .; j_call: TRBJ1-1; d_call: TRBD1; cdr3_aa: CASSLATGQNTEAFF; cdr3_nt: TGTGCCAGCAGCTTAGCGACAGGGCAGAACACTGAAGCTTTCTTT
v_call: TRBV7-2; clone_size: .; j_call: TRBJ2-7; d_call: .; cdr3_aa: CASSFPMRHEQYF; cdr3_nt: TGTGCCAGCAGCTTCCCGATGCGTCACGAGCAGTACTTC
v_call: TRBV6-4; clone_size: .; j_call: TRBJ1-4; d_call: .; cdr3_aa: CASSDPCRRLFEKLFF; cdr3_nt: TGTGCCAGCAGTGACCCTTGTCGGAGGCTATTTGAAAAACTGTTTTTT
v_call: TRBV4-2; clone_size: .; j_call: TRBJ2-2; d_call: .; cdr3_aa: CASSQDLSQRLLFF; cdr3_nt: TGTGCCAGCAGCCAAGATTTGTCCCAGCGCCTGCTGTTTTTT
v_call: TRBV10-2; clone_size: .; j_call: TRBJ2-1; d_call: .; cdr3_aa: CASRLQGFEQFF; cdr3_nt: TGCGCCAGCAGGCTACAGGGTTTTGAGCAGTTCTTC
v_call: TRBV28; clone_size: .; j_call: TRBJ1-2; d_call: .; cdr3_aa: CASSFFGARLDGYTF; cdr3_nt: TGTGCCAGCAGTTTCTTTGGGGCCCGACTCGATGGCTACACCTTC
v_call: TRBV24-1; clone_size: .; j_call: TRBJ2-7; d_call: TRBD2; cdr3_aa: CATSDFSTSGSYEQYF; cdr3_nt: TGTGCCACCAGTGATTTTTCGACTAGCGGGAGTTACGAGCAGTACTTC